A single sample is the source of the 5 T cell receptor beta chains below, sequenced in a study of cytomegalovirus exposure and HLA in healthy donors. This PCR relied on a set of 60 Vbeta primers and 13 Jbeta primers. Libraries were prepared by immunoSEQ multiplex PCR; TCRdb keeps only in-frame clonotypes and omits some of them. The repertoire has hundreds of thousands of clones, approximately 79% of them found once; the top ten carry about 0.2%. The sequenced sample consisted of PBMCs. The source is a girl under 10 years old in good health and CMV-seronegative.

The V call is TRBV7-9, the J call TRBJ2-2; possibly TRBD2 for D (6 bases). Germline V gene sequence: CDR1 SEHNR, CDR2 FQNEAQ (reference sequence). V gave up 6 bases and J gave up 1 base, with 9 bases separating them. The CDR3 length is 14 residues. The CDR3 is CASSEEGNTGELFF. The CDR3 bases are TGTGCCAGCAGTGAGGAGGGGAACACCGGGGAGCTGTTTTTT.

The rearrangement uses TRBV4-1 and TRBJ2-7, with D maybe TRBD2 (6 bases). This CDR3 spans 13 amino acids. Trimming left V 2 bases short and J 6 bases short, with 11 bases between. Germline CDR1 is MGHRA and CDR2 is YSYEKL. CDR3 protein: CASSQTTSSEQYF. The DNA for the CDR3 is TGCGCCAGCAGCCAAACGACTAGTTCCGAGCAGTACTTC.

This chain links TRBV27 with TRBJ1-6; D possibly corresponds to TRBD1 (5 bases). V was cut by 0 bases and J by 7 bases, with 7 bases left in between. Germline loops: CDR1 MNHEY, CDR2 SMNVEV (reference sequence). The CDR3 loop spans 14 amino acids. The chain's CDR3 is CASSLSGGNSPLHF. The DNA of the CDR3 is TGTGCCAGCAGTTTATCGGGGGGGAATTCACCCCTCCACTTT.

This clone showed up just once. This sequence joins TRBV4-1 and TRBJ2-7, with D perhaps TRBD1 (6 bases). The length of the CDR3 is 16 residues. The V end lost 1 base, the J end lost 0 bases, and 13 bases lay between the germline ends. Germline CDR1 and CDR2: MGHRA and YSYEKL. CDR3: CASSQGGRLLSYEQYF. CDR3 DNA: TGCGCCAGCAGCCAAGGGGGGCGGCTGCTCTCCTACGAGCAGTACTTC.

This chain joins TRBV5-1 and TRBJ2-5; D might be TRBD1 (7 bases). The V gene lost 1 base and the J gene lost 2 bases, with 15 bases spanning the gap. The CDR3 spans 16 residues. The germline V gene encodes CDR1 SGHRS and CDR2 YFSETQ. CDR3 region: CASSLRAGQRQETQYF. CDR3 DNA: TGCGCCAGCAGCTTGCGTGCGGGACAGCGTCAAGAGACCCAGTACTTC.